This entry lists 18 T cell receptor beta chains sequenced from one sample in a study of T-cell reconstitution after alpha-beta-depleted transplantation in children. TCRbeta library preparation incorporated unique molecular identifiers. MiXCR was run by TCRdb on the PCR reads, yielding one entry per CDR3 protein. The sample has just under 350,000 distinct CDR3 sequences, 15% to 20% seen once; the top ten hold roughly 40%. This material consisted of PBMCs, mostly from graft donor cells, taken 360 days after TCRalphabeta/CD19-depleted stem cell transplant. These receptors originate from a male patient under 10 years old who had a stem cell transplant for acute lymphoblastic leukemia, so the T cells may come from the graft donor.

The chain carries TRBV2 and TRBJ2-7, with D perhaps matching TRBD2 (6 bases). Trimming took off 8 bases at V and 2 bases at J, with 19 bases between the two ends. The V gene's germline CDR1 is SNHLY and CDR2 FYNNEI. The CDR3 totals 15 residues. The CDR3 spells CASPGPRLEPYEQYF. As DNA, the CDR3 is TGTGCCAGCCCAGGGCCCAGACTAGAACCCTACGAGCAGTACTTC.

V usage is TRBV28 and J usage is TRBJ2-7; D gene unclear. Germline CDR1 and CDR2: MDHEN and SYDVKM. The CDR3 is 12 amino acids. Between the trimmed V and J ends, which lost 5 bases and 3 bases, there was a span of 8 bases. The CDR3 reads CASSAMIYEQYF. The CDR3 region has the DNA TGTGCCAGCAGTGCCATGATCTACGAGCAGTACTTC.

This clonotype was seen at least ten times. V usage is TRBV14 and J usage is TRBJ2-7; tentative D call: TRBD2 (5 bases). The V and J ends lost 1 base and 3 bases respectively, with 7 bases between them. Germline V gives CDR1 SGHDN, CDR2 FVKESK. CDR3 length: 13 amino acids. The CDR3 is CASSQGTFYEQYF. CDR3 nucleotides: TGTGCCAGCAGCCAAGGGACTTTCTACGAGCAGTACTTC.

The rearrangement uses TRBV30 and TRBJ2-1; D remains unclear. The V gene lost 0 bases and the J gene lost 11 bases, with 8 bases spanning the gap. CDR1 and CDR2 from the germline V gene are GTSNPN and SVGIG (reference sequence). CDR3 length equals 11 residues. CDR3 sequence (DNA): TGTGCCTGGAGTGTAGTGACCCAGCAGTTCTTC. Translation: CAWSVVTQQFF.

A few counts support this clonotype. V is TRBV6-5 and J is TRBJ2-6; 9 bases agree with TRBD1. The ends lost 0 bases at V and 2 bases at J; junction bases unmatched: 5. Germline V gene lookup returns CDR1 MNHEY and CDR2 SVGAGI. The CDR3 is made up of 18 amino acids. CDR3 amino acids: CASSYSGQGKAGANVLTF. DNA for the CDR3: TGTGCCAGCAGTTACTCCGGACAGGGGAAGGCTGGGGCCAACGTCCTGACTTTC.

In its sample, this clonotype was seen a few times. The chain combines TRBV6-1 with TRBJ1-2; D remains ambiguous. CDR1 is MNHNS, CDR2 SASEGT, per germline. The CDR3 consists of 13 residues. V was shortened by 6 bases and J by 8 bases, with 16 bases between the two germline ends. CDR3 in amino acids: CASSPPGRLGYTF. The CDR3 DNA is TGTGCCAGCAGCCCGCCGGGCAGGTTGGGCTACACCTTC.

Many counts were recorded for this clonotype. The J gene is TRBJ2-1, the V gene TRBV28; unclear D gene. The CDR3 is 12 residues long. The V gene lost 5 bases and the J gene lost 2 bases, with 4 bases spanning the gap. In germline, CDR1 is MDHEN, CDR2 SYDVKM. CDR3 nucleotide sequence: TGTGCCAGCAGTAGCGCCTACAATGAGCAGTTCTTC. Amino acid sequence: CASSSAYNEQFF.

This clonotype appeared a few times. The V gene is TRBV9, the J gene TRBJ2-7; D is perhaps TRBD2 (6 bases). The CDR3 has 16 amino acids. V dropped 0 bases and J dropped 3 bases, with 16 bases sitting between them. Looked up from germline, CDR1 is SGDLS and CDR2 is YYNGEE. CDR3: CASSVGLAEPHYEQYF. Written as DNA, the CDR3 is TGTGCCAGCAGCGTAGGCTTAGCGGAGCCCCACTACGAGCAGTACTTC.

V is TRBV30 and J is TRBJ2-5; D perhaps matches TRBD1 (5 bases). The CDR3 length is 17 residues. The germline V gene encodes CDR1 GTSNPN and CDR2 SVGIG (reference sequence). Trimming pared 0 bases from V and 1 base from J, leaving 18 bases between. The CDR3 is CAWSVRSRGISQETQYF. The CDR3 nucleotides read TGTGCCTGGAGTGTACGGAGTAGGGGAATCTCCCAAGAGACCCAGTACTTC.

The chain is built from TRBV4-3 and TRBJ2-1; TRBD2 matches at 9 bases. Germline V gene sequence: CDR1 LGHNA, CDR2 YSLEER. The CDR3 spans 16 residues. The junction had 7 bases not matched to a gene; V was cut back by 0 bases and J by 7 bases. The CDR3 nucleotides read TGCGCCAGCAGCCAAGATAGGGCTAGCGGGGCAAATGAGCAGTTCTTC. Protein sequence: CASSQDRASGANEQFF.

A few counts support this clonotype. V gene TRBV5-1 combines with J gene TRBJ1-1, with TRBD1 as a possible D gene (6 bases). The CDR3 length is 15 residues. Germline-derived CDR1 and CDR2 are SGHRS and YFSETQ. Trimming stripped 1 base from V and 6 bases from J, with 16 bases between. The CDR3 sequence: CASSLKSWAGAEAFF. The CDR3 DNA reads as TGCGCCAGCAGCTTGAAGAGTTGGGCAGGGGCTGAAGCTTTCTTT.

The sample holds a few counts of this clonotype. This CDR3 reads CSAVGDSNEKLFF. The CDR3 coding sequence is TGCAGTGCTGTGGGGGACAGTAATGAAAAACTGTTTTTT. V and J are TRBV20-1 and TRBJ1-4; 7 bases are shared with TRBD1. V shed 5 bases and J 4 bases; nucleotides not matched to a gene: 4. Germline values: CDR1 DFQATT, CDR2 SNEGSKA (reference sequence). This CDR3 is built from 13 residues.

This chain links TRBV4-3 with TRBJ2-2; D remains unclear. V lost 1 base to trimming and J lost 5 bases, with 8 bases between them. CDR3 length: 14 residues. Germline assignment: CDR1 LGHNA and CDR2 YSLEER. CDR3 nucleotides: TGCGCCAGCAGCCAAGTATTCCCGACCGGGGAGCTGTTTTTT. Amino acid sequence: CASSQVFPTGELFF.

The V gene is TRBV6-2 or TRBV6-3, the J gene TRBJ2-2; no reliable D call. The germline V gene has CDR1 MNHEY and CDR2 SVGEGT. Trimming left V 1 base short and J 3 bases short, with 6 bases between. This CDR3 contains 14 residues. CDR3 amino acids: CASSYFGDTGELFF. The CDR3 DNA reads as TGTGCCAGCAGTTACTTCGGAGACACCGGGGAGCTGTTTTTT.

This clonotype has a handful of counts. The gene calls are TRBV12-3 or TRBV12-4 and TRBJ2-3; a possible D gene is TRBD1 (5 bases). V lost 8 bases and J 0 bases, leaving 9 bases between the germline ends. The CDR3 contains 13 residues. In DNA, the CDR3 is TGTGCCAGCCAACAGGCTAGCACAGATACGCAGTATTTT. Its protein product is CASQQASTDTQYF.

This clonotype showed up many times. This chain connects TRBV4-1 to TRBJ2-2; D not resolved. In germline, CDR1 is MGHRA, CDR2 YSYEKL. V shed 2 bases and J shed 2 bases, with 12 bases lying between them. The CDR3 spans 16 residues. CDR3 DNA: TGCGCCAGCAGCCAAATGACTCTTTTTAACACCGGGGAGCTGTTTTTT. Translated, it gives CASSQMTLFNTGELFF.

This clonotype showed up many times. The chain employs TRBV10-3 and TRBJ2-2; D uncertain. Germline V gene sequence: CDR1 ENHRY, CDR2 SYGVKD. The CDR3 covers 13 residues. V gave up 7 bases and J gave up 1 base, with 7 bases separating them. CDR3 bases: TGTGCCATCAAGGCCGGGAACACCGGGGAGCTGTTTTTT. Its translation: CAIKAGNTGELFF.

In its sample, this clonotype was seen many times. The chain joins TRBV4-1 to TRBJ2-7; D is possibly TRBD1 (6 bases). The CDR3 is 17 amino acids. V lost 1 base to trimming and J lost 4 bases, with 20 bases between them. From germline, CDR1 is MGHRA and CDR2 YSYEKL. CDR3 amino acids: CASSQATGTSIGYEQYF. The CDR3, as DNA: TGCGCCAGCAGCCAAGCTACCGGGACATCAATTGGTTACGAGCAGTACTTC.